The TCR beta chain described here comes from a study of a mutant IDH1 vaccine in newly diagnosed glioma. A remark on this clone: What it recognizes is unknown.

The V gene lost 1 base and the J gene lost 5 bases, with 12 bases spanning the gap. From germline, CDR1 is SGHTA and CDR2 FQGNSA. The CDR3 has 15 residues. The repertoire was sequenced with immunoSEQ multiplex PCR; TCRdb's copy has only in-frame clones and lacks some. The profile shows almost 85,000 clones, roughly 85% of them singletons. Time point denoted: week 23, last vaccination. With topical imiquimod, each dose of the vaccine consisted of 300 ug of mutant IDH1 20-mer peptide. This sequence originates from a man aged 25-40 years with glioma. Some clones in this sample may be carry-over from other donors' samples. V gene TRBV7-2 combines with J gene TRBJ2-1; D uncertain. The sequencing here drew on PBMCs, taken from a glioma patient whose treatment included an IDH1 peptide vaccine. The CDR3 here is CASSLDGFLDNEQFF. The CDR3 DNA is TGTGCCAGCAGCTTAGATGGGTTTTTAGACAATGAGCAGTTCTTC.